This T cell receptor beta chain stems from a study of blood T cell repertoires in COVID-19. The table lists this clone with a few counts. From germline, CDR1 is LNHDA and CDR2 SQIVND (reference sequence). This CDR3 region has 16 residues. V was pared by 5 bases and J by 4 bases, with 10 bases of the junction left unmatched. TCRdb's table, derived via immunoSEQ multiplex PCR, lists solely in-frame clones and lacks some. This sample carries 200,000 to 250,000 clones, roughly 88% of them seen once, and the ten largest clones take 3% to 4.5%. The source of this sequence is a woman between 35 and 50 years old with acute COVID-19. The sample was PBMCs or T cells enriched from blood (not recorded which). J is TRBJ1-2 and V is TRBV19, with 10 bases lining up with TRBD1. CDR3 sequence: CASSPGTGDGGYGYTF. CDR3 bases: TGTGCCAGTAGTCCGGGGACAGGGGATGGTGGCTATGGCTACACCTTC.